This TCR beta chain was documented in a study of T cell repertoires in cytomegalovirus infection. Overall study context: Through public TCR beta signatures, both CMV infection and matching HLA type were indicated.

TCRdb redid the calling of the reads with MiXCR, one entry per CDR3 protein. Here the sample spans about 400,000 distinct CDR3 sequences, approximately 18% being singletons. The CDR3 is 13 amino acids. V was trimmed by 5 bases and J by 4 bases, leaving 11 bases between them. Per the germline V gene, CDR1 is LNHNV and CDR2 is YYDKDF (reference sequence). This TCR was recovered from a human donor in good health (CMV status not recorded). Some clones in this sample may be carry-over from other donors' samples. The J gene is TRBJ1-2, the V gene TRBV15; D uncertain. The specimen sequenced was PBMCs. Written as DNA, the CDR3 is TGTGCCACCAGCCGATATAGTGGCTATGGCTACACCTTC. This codes for CATSRYSGYGYTF.